The next 14 T cell receptor beta chains were all read from a single sample in a study of T cell repertoires in breast cancer. A second nested PCR with blocking oligonucleotides suppressed unpaired genes. TCRdb re-derived calls from the emulsion pairing reads in MiXCR, one entry per CDR3 protein. The sample has about 40,000 distinct CDR3 sequences, less than 55% seen once. An expanded emulsion RT-PCR with primers for all TCR V genes paired CD8+ T cell chains. Sequencing input: CD8+ T cells. These receptors were taken from a pool of human donors with breast cancer or a healthy control (not recorded which).

The gene calls are TRBV27 and TRBJ1-3; D is uncertain. CDR1 and CDR2 from the germline V gene are MNHEY and SMNVEV (reference sequence). The V end was cut by 11 bases, the J end by 2 bases, with 16 bases between. This CDR3 is built from 14 residues. The CDR3 region is CAAATWAAGNTIYF. Written as DNA, the CDR3 is TGTGCCGCCGCGACTTGGGCGGCTGGAAACACCATATATTTT.

This clonotype has a count of ten or more. This chain links TRBV6-1 with TRBJ2-1; TRBD1 might be the D (5 bases). V lost 6 bases to trimming and J lost 13 bases, with 13 bases between them. There are 11 residues in the CDR3. Germline loops: CDR1 MNHNS, CDR2 SASEGT. CDR3 protein: CASSPGHRQFF. The CDR3 nucleotides read TGTGCCAGCAGCCCAGGACACCGTCAGTTCTTC.

With respect to this clonotype: A much larger clone is a single base away; this may be a read error. The chain has TRBV19 and TRBJ1-1; D perhaps matches TRBD1 (5 bases). From germline, CDR1 is LNHDA and CDR2 SQIVND (reference sequence). The CDR3 has 12 residues. The V gene lost 5 bases and the J gene lost 5 bases, with 9 bases spanning the gap. The CDR3 is CASSFRGTEAFF. The CDR3 nucleotides are TGTGCCAGTAGTTTTAGGGGTACTGAAGCTTTCTTT.

V gene TRBV18 combines with J gene TRBJ2-1, with TRBD1 matching 8 bases. The CDR3 sequence is 15 residues long. V lost 4 bases and J lost 3; bases outside the gene matches: 5. Germline V gene lookup returns CDR1 KGHSH and CDR2 LQKENI. The CDR3 DNA sequence: TGTGCCAGCTCACAATCCGGGACAGGCTACAATGAGCAGTTCTTC. It is translated as CASSQSGTGYNEQFF.

This chain uses TRBV6-1 with TRBJ1-4; D is undetermined. Germline lookup yields CDR1 MNHNS and CDR2 SASEGT. V was shortened by 4 bases and J by 3 bases, with 9 bases between the two germline ends. The CDR3 totals 14 residues. CDR3 residues: CASSAARANEKLFF. CDR3 coding DNA: TGTGCCAGCAGTGCTGCAAGGGCTAATGAAAAACTGTTTTTT.

CDR3 sequence reads: CASSRAAGEQFF. The CDR3 DNA sequence: TGCGCCAGCAGCCGGGCGGCAGGTGAGCAGTTCTTC. V and J are TRBV4-1 and TRBJ2-1; the D is unclear. In germline, CDR1 is MGHRA, CDR2 YSYEKL. Trimming took 4 bases from V and 9 from J, leaving 10 bases between them. CDR3 length equals 12 residues.

The chain employs TRBV25-1 and TRBJ2-7, with TRBD2 matching 10 bases. Germline V gene sequence: CDR1 MGHDK, CDR2 SYGVNS. V gave up 6 bases and J gave up 1 base; unmatched junction bases: 12. CDR3 length: 17 amino acids. CDR3: CASRGELAGEESYEQYF. The CDR3 DNA follows: TGTGCCAGCAGGGGGGAGCTAGCGGGAGAAGAGTCCTACGAGCAGTACTTC.

The V call is TRBV6-1, the J call TRBJ1-5, with D tentatively TRBD1 (5 bases). The length of the CDR3 is 16 residues. The germline V and J ends were trimmed by 3 bases and 6 bases, with 18 bases remaining between them. Germline assignment: CDR1 MNHNS and CDR2 SASEGT. Written as DNA, the CDR3 is TGTGCCAGCAGTGATTTTGGGGGGATTCAGGGTCAGCCCCAGCATTTT. Translating gives CASSDFGGIQGQPQHF.

About this clonotype: An end of the junction does not agree with germline; a read error may underlie this. V and J are TRBV4-1 and TRBJ2-5; weak D call: TRBD1 (5 bases). Germline CDR1 MGHRA, CDR2 YSYEKL. The CDR3 contains 11 residues. CDR3 sequence: CASLGQGTQYF. The CDR3 region has the DNA TGCGCCAGCCTGGGGCAAGGGACCCAGTACTTC.

This clonotype came up many times. The chain recombines TRBV6-5 with TRBJ2-3; D remains ambiguous. This CDR3 is built from 14 residues. Trimming removed 0 bases at V and 3 bases at J, with 7 bases between. CDR1 is MNHEY and CDR2 is SVGAGI in the germline V gene. CDR3 DNA sequence: TGTGCCAGCAGTTACTCCCGCTGGACAGATACGCAGTATTTT. Its translation is CASSYSRWTDTQYF.

For the CDR3, the DNA is TGCGCCAGTTCCCCGGCGGGAGGGGGCACCGGGGAGCTGTTTTTT. Translated: CASSPAGGGTGELFF. V and J are TRBV5-1 and TRBJ2-2; TRBD2 aligns across 9 bases. The CDR3 contains 15 residues. The germline V gene has CDR1 SGHRS and CDR2 YFSETQ. V was pared by 8 bases and J by 4 bases, with 9 bases of the junction left unmatched.

This clonotype was detected a few times. This sequence joins TRBV20-1 and TRBJ2-1; 7 bases agree with TRBD2. Per germline, CDR1 DFQATT and CDR2 SNEGSKA (reference sequence). The CDR3 extends over 16 amino acids. J was trimmed by 6 bases and V by 7 bases; bases with no gene match: 18. The DNA for the CDR3 is TGCAGTGGGGCGGCTAGCGGTCTATTCTCGGCCAATGAGCAGTTCTTC. Protein product: CSGAASGLFSANEQFF.

This clonotype has more than one count but fewer than ten. The chain uses TRBV20-1 and TRBJ1-2, with a tentative D call TRBD1 (6 bases). Germline CDR1 and CDR2: DFQATT and SNEGSKA (reference sequence). CDR3 length: 14 residues. Trimming took off 6 bases at V and 7 bases at J, with 21 bases between the two ends. CDR3 bases: TGCAGTGCGACGGACAGTGCAGCATCGGGTGGCTACACCTTC. It yields the protein CSATDSAASGGYTF.

As for this clonotype: This may stem from a read error, because a much larger clone lies one nucleotide away. This chain links TRBV25-1 with TRBJ2-1; D perhaps matches TRBD1 (5 bases). Per germline, CDR1 MGHDK and CDR2 SYGVNS. This CDR3 region has 15 residues. CDR3 protein: CASSAAGLGSNGQFF. As DNA, the CDR3 is TGTGCCAGCAGTGCGGCAGGGCTAGGCTCTAATGGGCAGTTCTTC.